This TCR beta chain was identified in a study of T cells in Graves' hyperthyroidism and ophthalmopathy. The V gene's germline CDR1 is MGHDK and CDR2 SYGVNS. The CDR3 has 15 residues. Trimming at V came to 2 bases and at J to 2 bases, leaving 4 bases not matched to a gene. This clonotype has more than one count but fewer than ten. Authors of the study amplified TCR beta CDR3 regions from RNA transcripts. TCR CDR3 regions were first amplified by RT-PCR with HTBI primers. TCRdb fed the multiplex PCR reads into MiXCR, producing one record per CDR3 protein. The sample consists of roughly 500,000 distinct CDR3 sequences, around 50% of them appearing once.

What was sequenced was peripheral blood or thyroid tissue (not recorded which). V and J are TRBV25-1 and TRBJ2-5, with 8 positions matching TRBD2. This clonotype was sampled from an adult woman with Graves' disease, either hyperthyroidism or ophthalmopathy (not recorded which). CDR3 sequence reads: CASSEGSGVQETQYF. As DNA, the CDR3 is TGTGCCAGCAGTGAAGGTAGCGGGGTACAAGAGACCCAGTACTTC.